Below, 13 T cell receptor beta chains from the same sample are listed, as sequenced in a study of Graves' ophthalmopathy and Graves' hyperthyroidism. For repertoire sequencing, the TCR beta CDR3 regions were amplified from RNA transcripts. First-round RT-PCR relied on HTBI primers, and a second-round multiplex PCR came next. Each CDR3 protein gets one entry after TCRdb re-called the multiplex PCR reads with MiXCR. The table includes 560,000 or so distinct CDR3 sequences, about 35% detected once. The sequencing input was peripheral blood or thyroid tissue (not recorded which). Source of these receptors: an adult man with Graves' hyperthyroidism.

V usage is TRBV11-2 and J usage is TRBJ2-7; D is ambiguous. Gene TRBJ2-1 matches the end of the DNA better, so the J call may be wrong. The CDR3 sequence is 12 residues long. Germline V gene sequence: CDR1 SGHAT, CDR2 FQNNGV. In DNA form, the CDR3 reads TGTGCCAGCAGCTTAATTATGTATGAGCAGTTCTTC. It yields the protein CASSLIMYEQFF.

This chain uses TRBV5-1 with TRBJ2-5; TRBD1 agrees at 7 bases. This CDR3 is built from 14 residues. Germline V gene lookup returns CDR1 SGHRS and CDR2 YFSETQ. Germline trimming cut 5 bases from V and 2 bases from J; bases unmatched to any gene: 6. The CDR3 DNA reads TGCGCCAGCAGGTCTGGGACAGATCAAGAGACCCAGTACTTC. Translated: CASRSGTDQETQYF.

This clonotype was detected a few times. The chain carries TRBV7-2 and TRBJ1-1; the match to TRBD1 covers 9 bases. The V gene end was trimmed by 6 bases and the J gene end by 6 bases; junction bases not matched to a gene: 11. Germline CDR1 and CDR2: SGHTA and FQGNSA. The CDR3 consists of 15 residues. This CDR3 reads CASRYTGGAGAEAFF. The CDR3 DNA reads TGTGCCAGCAGGTATACAGGGGGCGCGGGCGCTGAAGCTTTCTTT.

Ten or more counts support this clonotype. The chain is built from TRBV7-3 and TRBJ2-2; D not certain. CDR3 length: 14 residues. From germline, CDR1 is SGHTA and CDR2 FQGTGA. With 4 bases removed from V and 2 bases from J, the gap between germline ends came to 8 bases. The CDR3 nucleotides are TGTGCCAGCAGCTCACCCCGTAACACCGGGGAGCTGTTTTTT. Translated, it gives CASSSPRNTGELFF.

This clonotype was recorded once. A much larger clone differs from this one at a single base, so this may be a read error. The rearrangement links TRBV19 to TRBJ2-2; no definite D call. V shed 7 bases and J shed 9 bases, with 18 bases lying between them. The CDR3 is 14 residues long. CDR1 and CDR2 (germline): LNHDA, SQIVND (reference sequence). CDR3 nucleotides: TGTGCCAGTACCTTCGAGCCGATCCCCAGGGAGCTGTTTTTT. Translated, it gives CASTFEPIPRELFF.

This clonotype showed up many times. V is TRBV5-8 and J is TRBJ2-7; D is perhaps TRBD1 (5 bases). Trimming left V 1 base short and J 3 bases short, with 8 bases between. The CDR3 extends over 13 amino acids. CDR1 and CDR2 from the germline V gene are SGHTS and YDEGEE. CDR3 sequence reads: CASSLKTDYEQYF. The CDR3, as DNA: TGTGCCAGCAGCTTGAAGACAGACTACGAGCAGTACTTC.

J is TRBJ2-2 and V is TRBV5-1; D call uncertain. Germline loops: CDR1 SGHRS, CDR2 YFSETQ. CDR3 length: 12 amino acids. V dropped 4 bases and J dropped 6 bases, with 7 bases sitting between them. The DNA for the CDR3 is TGCGCCAGCAGCGACCTCCCCGGGGAGCTGTTTTTT. Translating gives CASSDLPGELFF.

This clonotype was seen at least ten times. This chain links TRBV5-1 with TRBJ2-7, with TRBD1 identical over 12 bases. Per the germline V gene, CDR1 is SGHRS and CDR2 is YFSETQ. The V gene end was trimmed by 0 bases and the J gene end by 4 bases; junction bases not matched to a gene: 5. This CDR3 contains 16 residues. The CDR3 sequence is CASSLVGQGAIYEQYF. The CDR3 DNA follows: TGCGCCAGCAGCTTGGTGGGACAGGGGGCGATTTACGAGCAGTACTTC.

This clonotype was detected a few times. The junction departs from germline at one end; a sequencing error may be responsible. The chain is built from TRBV10-3 and TRBJ1-2; tentative D call: TRBD1 (6 bases). The CDR3 has 13 amino acids. CDR1 ENHRY and CDR2 SYGVKD come from the germline V gene. In DNA, the CDR3 is TGTGCCAGCAGTCCGAATACAGGGACAGGCTACACCTTC. Translated, it gives CASSPNTGTGYTF.

This clonotype was counted only a few times. CDR3 coding DNA: TGTGCCAGCAGTGAAGCCATGGGACGCACAGATACGCAGTATTTT. This gives the protein CASSEAMGRTDTQYF. The J gene is TRBJ2-3, the V gene TRBV2; D tentatively fits TRBD1 or TRBD2 (5 bases each). Trimming cost V 0 bases and J 1 base, with 8 bases left between them. The CDR3 consists of 15 residues. Germline V gives CDR1 SNHLY, CDR2 FYNNEI.

This clonotype was seen many times. The chain joins TRBV24-1 to TRBJ1-5; 7 nucleotides agree with TRBD1. The CDR3 runs 14 residues. V trimming: 4 bases; J trimming: 5 bases; junction bases outside the gene matches: 4. The germline V gene encodes CDR1 KGHDR and CDR2 SFDVKD. The CDR3 nucleotides are TGTGCCACCAGTGAGACAGGGTGGGATCAGCCCCAGCATTTT. Amino acid sequence: CATSETGWDQPQHF.

This clonotype has at least ten counts. The rearrangement links TRBV15 to TRBJ1-5; perhaps TRBD1 as D (5 bases). This CDR3 is built from 16 residues. The germline V and J ends were trimmed by 0 bases and 1 base, with 10 bases remaining between them. The germline gives CDR1 LNHNV, CDR2 YYDKDF (reference sequence). CDR3 DNA sequence: TGTGCCACCAGCAGAGATCGGCAGGGAAGCAATCAGCCCCAGCATTTT. Encoded protein: CATSRDRQGSNQPQHF.

The chain carries TRBV29-1 and TRBJ1-1; D not resolved. The CDR3 consists of 14 residues. Germline loops: CDR1 SQVTM, CDR2 ANQGSEA. Trimming stripped 5 bases from V and 7 bases from J, with 20 bases between. CDR3 coding DNA: TGCAGCGTTCTCGCGGGCAGCCGATACAATGAAGCTTTCTTT. Protein: CSVLAGSRYNEAFF.